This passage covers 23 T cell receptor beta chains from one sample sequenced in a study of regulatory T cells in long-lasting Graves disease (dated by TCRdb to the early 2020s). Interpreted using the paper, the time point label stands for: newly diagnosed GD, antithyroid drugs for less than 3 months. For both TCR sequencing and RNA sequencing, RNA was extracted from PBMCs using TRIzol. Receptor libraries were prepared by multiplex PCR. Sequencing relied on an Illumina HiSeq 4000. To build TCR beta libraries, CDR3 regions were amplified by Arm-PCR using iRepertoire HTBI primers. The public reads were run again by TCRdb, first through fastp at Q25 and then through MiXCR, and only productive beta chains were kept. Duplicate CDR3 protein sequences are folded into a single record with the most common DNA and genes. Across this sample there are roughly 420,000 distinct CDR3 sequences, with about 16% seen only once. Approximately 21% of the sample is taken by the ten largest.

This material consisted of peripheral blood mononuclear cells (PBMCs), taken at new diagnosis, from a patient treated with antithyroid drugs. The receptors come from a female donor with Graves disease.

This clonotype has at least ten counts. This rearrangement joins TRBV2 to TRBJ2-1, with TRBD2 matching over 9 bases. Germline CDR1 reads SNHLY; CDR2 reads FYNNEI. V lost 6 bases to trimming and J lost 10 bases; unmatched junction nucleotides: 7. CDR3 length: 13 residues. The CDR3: CASSVNLAGEQFF. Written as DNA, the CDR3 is TGTGCCAGCAGCGTCAACCTAGCGGGAGAGCAGTTCTTC.

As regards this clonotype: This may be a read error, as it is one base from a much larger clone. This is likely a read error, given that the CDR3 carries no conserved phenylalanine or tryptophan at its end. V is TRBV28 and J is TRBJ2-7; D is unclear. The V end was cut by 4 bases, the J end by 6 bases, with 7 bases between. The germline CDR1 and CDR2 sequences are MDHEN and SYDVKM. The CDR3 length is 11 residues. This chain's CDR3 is CASSSVREQYL. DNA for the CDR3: TGTGCCAGCAGTTCCGTTCGCGAGCAGTACCTC.

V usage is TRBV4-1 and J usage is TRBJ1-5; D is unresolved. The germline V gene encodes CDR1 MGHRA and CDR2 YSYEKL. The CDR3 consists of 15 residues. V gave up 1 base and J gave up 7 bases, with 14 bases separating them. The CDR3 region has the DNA TGCGCCAGCAGCCAAGTGCGGGTCGGAGGGCAGCCCCAGCATTTT. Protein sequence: CASSQVRVGGQPQHF.

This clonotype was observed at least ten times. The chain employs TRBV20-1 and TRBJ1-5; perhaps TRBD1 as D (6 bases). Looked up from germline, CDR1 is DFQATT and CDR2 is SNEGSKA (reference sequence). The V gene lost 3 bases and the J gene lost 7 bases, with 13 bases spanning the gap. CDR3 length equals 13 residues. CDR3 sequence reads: CSASTGWGQPQHF. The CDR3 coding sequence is TGCAGTGCTAGTACAGGGTGGGGACAGCCCCAGCATTTT.

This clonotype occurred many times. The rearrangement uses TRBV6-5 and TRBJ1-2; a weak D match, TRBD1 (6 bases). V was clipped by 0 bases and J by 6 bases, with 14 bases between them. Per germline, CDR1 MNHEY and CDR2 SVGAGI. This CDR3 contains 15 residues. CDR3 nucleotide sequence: TGTGCCAGCAGTTACTCACGCCGGGACAACGATGGCTACACCTTC. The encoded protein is CASSYSRRDNDGYTF.

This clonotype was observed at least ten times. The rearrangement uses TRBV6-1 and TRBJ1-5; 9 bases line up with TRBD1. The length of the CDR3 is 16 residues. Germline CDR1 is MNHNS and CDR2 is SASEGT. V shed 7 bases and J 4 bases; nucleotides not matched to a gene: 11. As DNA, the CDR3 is TGTGCCAGCACCGCATCCGGGACAGGGACAAATCAGCCCCAGCATTTT. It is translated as CASTASGTGTNQPQHF.

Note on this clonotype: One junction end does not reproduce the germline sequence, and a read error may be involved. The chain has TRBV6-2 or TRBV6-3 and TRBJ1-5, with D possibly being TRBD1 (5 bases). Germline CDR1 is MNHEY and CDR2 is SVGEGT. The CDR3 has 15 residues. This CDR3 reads CASSYGSQGWQPQHF. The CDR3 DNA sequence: TGTGCCAGCAGTTACGGGAGTCAGGGATGGCAGCCCCAACATTTT.

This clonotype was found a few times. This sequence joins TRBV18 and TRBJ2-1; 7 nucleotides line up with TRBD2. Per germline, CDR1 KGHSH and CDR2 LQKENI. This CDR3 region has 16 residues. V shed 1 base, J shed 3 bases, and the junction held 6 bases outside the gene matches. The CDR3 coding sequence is TGTGCCAGCTCACCACAAGGTCTAGCGGTCTACAATGAGCAGTTCTTC. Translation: CASSPQGLAVYNEQFF.

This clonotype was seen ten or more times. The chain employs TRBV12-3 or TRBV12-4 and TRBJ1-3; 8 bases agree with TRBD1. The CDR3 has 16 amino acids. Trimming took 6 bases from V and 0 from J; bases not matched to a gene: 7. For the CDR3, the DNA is TGTGCCAGCAGCGGCGGACAGGGTAGCTCTGGAAACACCATATATTTT. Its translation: CASSGGQGSSGNTIYF.

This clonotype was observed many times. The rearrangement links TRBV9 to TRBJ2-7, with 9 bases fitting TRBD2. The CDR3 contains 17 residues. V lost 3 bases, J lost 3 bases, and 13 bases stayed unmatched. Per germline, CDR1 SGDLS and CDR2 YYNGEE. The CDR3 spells CASSGNPQTSGNYEQYF. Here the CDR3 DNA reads TGTGCCAGCAGCGGAAACCCCCAGACTAGCGGAAACTACGAGCAGTACTTC.

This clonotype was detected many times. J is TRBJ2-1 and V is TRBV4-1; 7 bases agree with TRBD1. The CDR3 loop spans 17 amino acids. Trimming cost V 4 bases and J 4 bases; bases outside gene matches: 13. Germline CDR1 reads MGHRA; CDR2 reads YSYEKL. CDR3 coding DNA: TGCGCCAGCAGCCGTATTCTTGAGGGGGCTTATTACAATGAGCAGTTCTTC. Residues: CASSRILEGAYYNEQFF.

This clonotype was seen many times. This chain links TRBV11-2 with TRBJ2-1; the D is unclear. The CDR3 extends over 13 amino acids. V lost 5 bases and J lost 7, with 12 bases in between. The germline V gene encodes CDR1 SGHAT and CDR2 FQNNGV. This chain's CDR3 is CASSHPSLNEQFF. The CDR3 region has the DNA TGTGCCAGCAGCCACCCCAGCTTAAATGAGCAGTTCTTC.

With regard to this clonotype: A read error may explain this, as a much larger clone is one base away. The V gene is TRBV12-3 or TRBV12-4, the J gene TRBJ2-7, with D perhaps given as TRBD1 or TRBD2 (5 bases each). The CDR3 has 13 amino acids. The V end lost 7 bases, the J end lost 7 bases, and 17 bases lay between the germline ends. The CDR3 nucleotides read TGTGCCAGCACCCCGGGACCCTACAATGAGCAGTACTTC. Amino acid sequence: CASTPGPYNEQYF.

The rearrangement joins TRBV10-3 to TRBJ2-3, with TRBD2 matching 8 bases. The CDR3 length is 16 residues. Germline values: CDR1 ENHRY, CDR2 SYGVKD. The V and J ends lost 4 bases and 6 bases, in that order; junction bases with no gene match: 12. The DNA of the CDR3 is TGTGCCATCAGTGGGAGCGGGGGCCGGTCCGGGGATACGCAGTATTTT. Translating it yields CAISGSGGRSGDTQYF.

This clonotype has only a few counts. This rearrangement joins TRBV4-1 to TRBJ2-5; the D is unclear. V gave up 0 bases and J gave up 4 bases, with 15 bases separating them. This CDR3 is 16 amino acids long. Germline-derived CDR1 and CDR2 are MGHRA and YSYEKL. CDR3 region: CASSQEKVRLGETQYF. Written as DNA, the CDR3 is TGCGCCAGCAGCCAAGAAAAGGTCCGACTGGGAGAGACCCAGTACTTC.

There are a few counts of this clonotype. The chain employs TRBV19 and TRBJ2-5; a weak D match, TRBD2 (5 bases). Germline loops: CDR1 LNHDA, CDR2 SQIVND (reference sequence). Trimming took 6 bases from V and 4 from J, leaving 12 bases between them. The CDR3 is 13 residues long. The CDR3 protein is CASSDRRAETQYF. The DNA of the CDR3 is TGTGCCAGTAGCGACCGGCGGGCAGAGACCCAGTACTTC.

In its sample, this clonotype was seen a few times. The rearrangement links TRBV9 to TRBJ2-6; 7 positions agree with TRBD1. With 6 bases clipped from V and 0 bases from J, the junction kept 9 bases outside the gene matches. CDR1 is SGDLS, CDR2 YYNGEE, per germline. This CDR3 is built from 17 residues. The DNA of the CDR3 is TGTGCCAGCAATCGGACAGGTTATTGCTCTGGGGCCAACGTCCTGACTTTC. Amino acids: CASNRTGYCSGANVLTF.

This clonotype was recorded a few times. The CDR3 protein is CASSQVEGGRWVTEAFF. The CDR3 DNA is TGCGCCAGCAGCCAAGTTGAAGGGGGGAGGTGGGTCACTGAAGCTTTCTTT. The gene calls are TRBV4-1 and TRBJ1-1; a weak D match, TRBD1 (6 bases). The CDR3 extends over 17 amino acids. Germline assignment: CDR1 MGHRA and CDR2 YSYEKL. Between the trimmed V and J ends, which lost 1 base and 4 bases, there was a span of 19 bases.

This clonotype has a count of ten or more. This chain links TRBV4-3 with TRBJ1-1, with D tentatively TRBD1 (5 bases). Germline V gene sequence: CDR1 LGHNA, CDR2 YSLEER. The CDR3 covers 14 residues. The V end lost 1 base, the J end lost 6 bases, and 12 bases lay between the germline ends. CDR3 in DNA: TGCGCCAGCAGCCAAGTCTATCAGGGTCCTGAAGCTTTCTTT. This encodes CASSQVYQGPEAFF.

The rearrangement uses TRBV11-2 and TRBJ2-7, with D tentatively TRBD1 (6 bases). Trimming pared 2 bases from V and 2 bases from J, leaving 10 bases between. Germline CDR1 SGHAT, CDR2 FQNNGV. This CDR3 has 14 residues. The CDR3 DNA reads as TGTGCCAGCAGCTTACATGGGGGCCCCTACGAGCAGTACTTC. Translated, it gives CASSLHGGPYEQYF.

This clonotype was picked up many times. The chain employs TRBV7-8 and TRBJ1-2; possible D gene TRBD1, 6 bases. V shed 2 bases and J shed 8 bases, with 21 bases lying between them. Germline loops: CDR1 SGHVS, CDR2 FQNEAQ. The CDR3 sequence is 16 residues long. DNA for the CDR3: TGTGCCAGCAGCTTAATGCGCGTCGTGGGGGCAAAGGGCTACACCTTC. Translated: CASSLMRVVGAKGYTF.

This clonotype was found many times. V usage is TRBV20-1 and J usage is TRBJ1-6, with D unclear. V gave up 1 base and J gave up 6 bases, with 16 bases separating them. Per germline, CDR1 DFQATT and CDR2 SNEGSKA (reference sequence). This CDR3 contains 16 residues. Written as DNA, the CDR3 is TGCAGTGCTAGAGCCAACCCCCCGGGGAGTAATTCACCCCTCCACTTT. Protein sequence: CSARANPPGSNSPLHF.

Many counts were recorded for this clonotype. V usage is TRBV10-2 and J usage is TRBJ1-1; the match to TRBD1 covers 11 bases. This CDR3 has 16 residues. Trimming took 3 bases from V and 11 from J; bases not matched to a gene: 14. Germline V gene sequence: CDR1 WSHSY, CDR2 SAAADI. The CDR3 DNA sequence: TGCGCCAGCAGTGACTATGGACGGACAGGGGGCGACGGGGCTTTCTTT. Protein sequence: CASSDYGRTGGDGAFF.